This T cell receptor (beta chain) comes out of a study of shared clonotypes between healthy human individuals. The germline V gene has CDR1 MNHEY and CDR2 SMNVEV (reference sequence). V was shortened by 4 bases and J by 0 bases, with 13 bases between the two germline ends. This CDR3 spans 17 amino acids. A CD45RA-negative memory subset and a CD45RA+ naive subset were separated from the CD4+ cells. The DNA input per sorted-subset replicate PCR was 200 ng, corresponding to around 28,000 T cell genomes. The method was immunoSEQ multiplex PCR; TCRdb's version includes in-frame clones alone and lacks a portion of them. The sample yields approximately 2.4 million clones, 95% seen once. A word on this clone: Its antigen remains unidentified.

Overall study results and limits: Shared clonotypes across all four donors exceeded non-shared ones in generation probability.

V and J are TRBV27 and TRBJ1-6; the D is unclear. This sequence was found in a man between 18 and 29 years old in good health. The sample taken for sequencing was naive CD4+ T cells sorted from blood. The subset was: CD45RA+ positively selected. CDR3 sequence: CASSYGGPSSYNSPLHF. CDR3 nucleotide sequence: TGTGCCAGCAGTTACGGCGGACCAAGCTCCTATAATTCACCCCTCCACTTT.